This T cell receptor (beta chain) is from a study of spatial heterogeneity in lung cancer. Study results and caveats: Higher tumor mutation counts went along with higher counts of expanded intratumoral alpha and beta TCRs.

Germline trimming cut 4 bases from V and 1 base from J; bases unmatched to any gene: 7. Germline lookup yields CDR1 SGHRS and CDR2 YFSETQ. This CDR3 comprises 16 residues. Time point of the sample: sample taken at primary tumor resection. Whole RNA, which was extracted from tumor, nontumor lung tissue or frozen PBMC, was sequenced without any cell sorting. Each CDR3 protein is one row after TCRdb ran MiXCR on the 5' RACE reads. The data contain under 6,000 distinct CDR3 sequences, 6% to 8.5% of them singletons. By share, this clonotype ranks as large. The antigen is undetermined. The gene calls are TRBV5-1 and TRBJ2-2, with 7 bases aligning to TRBD1. This sequence originates from a male donor with early-stage non-small cell lung cancer. The source was lung tumor tissue, collected at surgery. The CDR3 reads CASSRRDRVNTGELFF. The CDR3 DNA reads TGCGCCAGCAGCCGAAGGGACAGAGTGAACACCGGGGAGCTGTTTTTT.